These 16 T cell receptor beta chains share one sample of origin, sequenced in a study of liver allograft versus peripheral blood T cells. Study-level background: Liver transplant recipients had T cell receptor repertoires compared between transplanted liver and peripheral blood.

TCRdb redid the calling of the reads with MiXCR, one entry per CDR3 protein. The table has around 8,600 distinct CDR3 sequences, approximately 18% seen once. The receptors here all came from a human patient who had a liver transplant. Some T cells may be transferred from the graft donor.

This clonotype was recorded many times. The chain employs TRBV5-5 and TRBJ1-2; 10 nucleotides align to TRBD1. Germline V gives CDR1 SGHKS, CDR2 YYEKEE (reference sequence). This CDR3 is 16 amino acids long. Trimming cost V 1 base and J 4 bases; bases outside gene matches: 7. As DNA, the CDR3 is TGTGCCAGCAGCTTGAGGGACAGGGGCTCAGCCTATGGCTACACCTTC. As protein: CASSLRDRGSAYGYTF.

This clonotype is labeled as medium-sized. The chain combines TRBV6-5 with TRBJ2-7; D may match TRBD1 or TRBD2 (5 bases each). The V gene's germline CDR1 is MNHEY and CDR2 SVGAGI. This CDR3 has 15 residues. Trimming took off 0 bases at V and 6 bases at J, with 15 bases between the two ends. As DNA, the CDR3 is TGTGCCAGCAGTTACTCGGCAGGGCGAGGGGTCGAGCAGTACTTC. Translation: CASSYSAGRGVEQYF.

There are a few counts of this clonotype. The rearrangement uses TRBV10-2 and TRBJ1-2; 7 bases are a match to TRBD1. This CDR3 region has 16 residues. With V trimmed by 1 base and J by 4 bases, 9 bases remained unmatched. From germline, CDR1 is WSHSY and CDR2 SAAADI. CDR3 protein: CASSEWGQPSIYGYTF. CDR3 sequence (DNA): TGCGCCAGCAGTGAGTGGGGACAGCCATCTATCTATGGCTACACCTTC.

In its sample, this clonotype is medium-sized. The V call is TRBV29-1, the J call TRBJ1-1; D not resolved. Trimming took off 5 bases at V and 7 bases at J, with 11 bases between the two ends. CDR1 and CDR2 from the germline V gene are SQVTM and ANQGSEA. There are 11 residues in the CDR3. The CDR3 region has the DNA TGCAGCGTTCCACGGTCCGGTGAAGCTTTCTTT. This encodes CSVPRSGEAFF.

By its share, this clonotype is medium-sized. CDR3 region: CASSDVLGQRFQETQYF. CDR3 coding DNA: TGTGCCAGCTCGGATGTACTGGGACAGAGGTTCCAAGAGACCCAGTACTTC. The chain joins TRBV18 to TRBJ2-5; TRBD1 aligns across 7 bases. Unmatched junction bases numbered 14, after V lost 6 bases and J lost 1 base. CDR3 length: 17 amino acids. CDR1 is KGHSH and CDR2 is LQKENI in the germline V gene.

This clonotype was picked up many times. The DNA of the CDR3 is TGTGCCACCGGTACGGATAGCAATCAGCCCCAGCATTTT. This gives the protein CATGTDSNQPQHF. The chain joins TRBV15 to TRBJ1-5; D remains ambiguous. CDR3 length equals 13 residues. V was trimmed by 8 bases and J by 0 bases, leaving 8 bases between them. Per germline, CDR1 LNHNV and CDR2 YYDKDF (reference sequence).

This chain uses TRBV20-1 with TRBJ2-7; maybe TRBD2 (6 bases). Germline CDR1 DFQATT, CDR2 SNEGSKA (reference sequence). The CDR3 spans 14 residues. The V and J ends lost 5 bases and 2 bases respectively, with 16 bases between them. CDR3 in amino acids: CSASRAGRPYEQYF. The CDR3 coding sequence is TGCAGTGCTTCCCGGGCGGGACGACCCTACGAGCAGTACTTC.

This clonotype was counted ten times or more. This CDR3 reads CASSYSSSHTEAFF. CDR3 nucleotide sequence: TGTGCCAGCAGTTACTCGAGCAGCCACACTGAAGCTTTCTTT. The V and J genes are TRBV6-6 and TRBJ1-1, with D unresolved. This CDR3 has 14 amino acids. The V gene's germline CDR1 is MNHNY and CDR2 SVGAGI (reference sequence). V lost 0 bases to trimming and J lost 3 bases, with 8 bases between them.

This sequence joins TRBV27 and TRBJ2-1; no definite D call. Looked up from germline, CDR1 is MNHEY and CDR2 is SMNVEV (reference sequence). This CDR3 spans 12 amino acids. The V end lost 4 bases, the J end lost 8 bases, and 9 bases lay between the germline ends. CDR3 protein: CASSSPLHEQFF. The CDR3 DNA reads TGTGCCAGCAGTTCCCCGCTACATGAGCAGTTCTTC.

This clonotype was picked up a small number of times. This chain's CDR3 is CASSELGLAGSYEQYF. The CDR3 DNA is TGTGCCAGCAGTGAACTGGGGCTAGCGGGGTCCTACGAGCAGTACTTC. This chain links TRBV6-1 with TRBJ2-7; 9 nucleotides align to TRBD2. V gave up 2 bases and J gave up 1 base; unmatched junction bases: 6. The CDR3 spans 16 residues. Germline V gene lookup returns CDR1 MNHNS and CDR2 SASEGT.

This clonotype is medium-sized within its sample. This chain links TRBV7-9 with TRBJ1-4; D is unclear. The germline CDR1 and CDR2 sequences are SEHNR and FQNEAQ (reference sequence). Trimming took 1 base from V and 5 from J, leaving 11 bases between them. The CDR3 is 15 amino acids. CDR3 in amino acids: CASSLEADLNEKLFF. The CDR3 nucleotides are TGTGCCAGCAGCTTAGAGGCTGATCTCAATGAAAAACTGTTTTTT.

The V call is TRBV7-3, the J call TRBJ2-2; no firm D call. Germline V CDR1 and CDR2: SGHTA, FQGTGA. This CDR3 region has 16 residues. Deletions cut 2 bases from V and 0 bases from J, with 10 bases between. CDR3 protein: CASSLSGPPNTGELFF. For the CDR3, the DNA is TGTGCCAGCAGCTTATCCGGGCCCCCGAACACCGGGGAGCTGTTTTTT.

The V call is TRBV9, the J call TRBJ2-1, with 12 bases identical to TRBD1. CDR3 length: 21 amino acids. V trimming: 4 bases; J trimming: 7 bases; junction bases outside the gene matches: 24. Looked up from germline, CDR1 is SGDLS and CDR2 is YYNGEE. The CDR3 reads CASSFTGTGGSANSFPNEQFF. The CDR3 bases are TGTGCCAGCAGCTTCACCGGGACAGGGGGCTCGGCGAATAGCTTCCCTAATGAGCAGTTCTTC.

This clonotype was detected a few times. The rearrangement joins TRBV5-4 to TRBJ2-7, with D tentatively TRBD1 or TRBD2 (5 bases each). Germline V CDR1 and CDR2: SGHNT, YYREEE (reference sequence). V dropped 4 bases and J dropped 2 bases, with 10 bases sitting between them. CDR3 length equals 13 residues. In nucleotides, the CDR3 is TGTGCCAGCAGCACCGGGGCGGCCTACGAGCAGTACTTC. It translates to CASSTGAAYEQYF.

This clonotype is classed as medium-sized (0.01 to 0.1%). This chain links TRBV29-1 with TRBJ1-1; D remains ambiguous. V was clipped by 6 bases and J by 2 bases, with 13 bases between them. The length of the CDR3 is 13 residues. The V gene's germline CDR1 is SQVTM and CDR2 ANQGSEA. In DNA, the CDR3 is TGCAGCGTACTAGCAGGTGATAACACTGAAGCTTTCTTT. Amino acid sequence: CSVLAGDNTEAFF.

This clonotype is labeled medium-sized. The chain couples TRBV6-5 to TRBJ2-1; D perhaps matches TRBD2 (6 bases). The CDR3 is 14 amino acids. Germline CDR1 MNHEY, CDR2 SVGAGI. Trimming pared 5 bases from V and 2 bases from J, leaving 10 bases between. The CDR3 DNA reads TGTGCCAGCAGTACGGGGGACGCCTACAATGAGCAGTTCTTC. This encodes CASSTGDAYNEQFF.